What follows are 29 T cell receptor beta chains derived from one specimen sequenced in a study of cytomegalovirus exposure and HLA in healthy donors. The PCR employed 60 Vbeta primers together with 13 Jbeta primers. Only in-frame clones appear in the TCRdb table, and some are missing; sequencing was by immunoSEQ multiplex PCR. This table has about 130,000 clones, roughly 15% appearing once. Sequencing input: PBMCs. Receptors originate from a female donor in good health and CMV-seropositive.

The genes are TRBV15 and TRBJ2-5; TRBD1 matches 7 bases. The J segment lost 2 bases and the V segment lost 1 base, leaving 7 bases of the junction unmatched. The CDR3 runs to 16 residues. The germline CDR1 and CDR2 sequences are LNHNV and YYDKDF (reference sequence). The CDR3 DNA follows: TGTGCCACCAGCAGAGCCATCGGGACAGAGCAAGAGACCCAGTACTTC. This sequence encodes CATSRAIGTEQETQYF. Full variable domain (outside the CDR3, taken from reference TRBV15 and TRBJ2-5): DAMVIQNPRYQVTQFGKPVTLSCSQTLNHNVMYWYQQKSSQAPKLLFHYYDKDFNNEADTPDNFQSRRPNTSFCFLDIRSPGLGDTAMYLCATSRAIGTEQETQYFGPGTRLLVL.

Only a few counts were recorded for this clone. This chain connects TRBV7-2 to TRBJ2-7; D possibly corresponds to TRBD1 (5 bases). The CDR3 loop spans 16 amino acids. Germline CDR1 is SGHTA and CDR2 is FQGNSA. V shed 1 base and J shed 2 bases, with 15 bases lying between them. The CDR3 is CASSLEKVRGPYEQYF. The CDR3 nucleotides are TGTGCCAGCAGCTTAGAAAAGGTTAGGGGTCCCTACGAGCAGTACTTC.

CDR3 sequence reads: CASSQLEGANEQYF. The CDR3 DNA sequence: TGCGCCAGCAGCCAATTAGAGGGGGCCAACGAGCAGTACTTC. The chain recombines TRBV4-1 with TRBJ2-7; 7 nucleotides match TRBD1. The length of the CDR3 is 14 residues. Germline CDR1 is MGHRA and CDR2 is YSYEKL. V lost 2 bases, J lost 5 bases, and 6 bases stayed unmatched.

The chain links TRBV6-4 to TRBJ1-2; unclear D gene. V gave up 4 bases and J gave up 13 bases, with 16 bases separating them. From germline, CDR1 is MRHNA and CDR2 SNTAGT. This CDR3 is 12 amino acids long. The CDR3 DNA sequence: TGTGCCAGCAGTGGCCGGGGAGGACGGCTCACCTTC. This encodes CASSGRGGRLTF.

This clone turned up a few times. V usage is TRBV27 and J usage is TRBJ2-7; 8 bases match TRBD2. The germline V gene encodes CDR1 MNHEY and CDR2 SMNVEV (reference sequence). V dropped 7 bases and J dropped 0; count of bases not matched to a gene: 5. The CDR3 loop spans 14 amino acids. The CDR3 DNA reads as TGTGCCAGCATAGATAGCGGGGCCTCCTACGAGCAGTACTTC. This codes for CASIDSGASYEQYF.

The chain joins TRBV11-1 to TRBJ2-5; possibly TRBD2 for D (5 bases). The CDR3 has 14 residues. V gave up 3 bases and J gave up 1 base, with 9 bases separating them. Germline V lookup: CDR1 SGHAT, CDR2 FQDESV (reference sequence). CDR3 loop: CASSFRGFQETQYF. The CDR3 bases are TGTGCCAGCAGCTTTAGAGGGTTCCAAGAGACCCAGTACTTC.

This clone was counted between two and nine times. As DNA, the CDR3 is TGTGCCAGCAGCCGACATCAGACAGGATACACCATATATTTT. Translation gives CASSRHQTGYTIYF. The chain employs TRBV6-5 and TRBJ1-3, with a possible D match to TRBD1 (6 bases). Trimming shortened V by 6 bases and J by 8 bases, and 17 bases separated the two germline ends. Germline CDR1 reads MNHEY; CDR2 reads SVGAGI. The CDR3 is 14 amino acids.

The chain is built from TRBV5-1 and TRBJ2-5; TRBD2 matches at 9 bases. Germline lookup yields CDR1 SGHRS and CDR2 YFSETQ. Unmatched junction bases numbered 11, after V lost 0 bases and J lost 5 bases. This CDR3 spans 17 amino acids. Here the CDR3 DNA reads TGCGCCAGCAGCTTGGTAGGGACTAGCAATTCCGGGGAGACCCAGTACTTC. Protein product: CASSLVGTSNSGETQYF.

The chain recombines TRBV6-1 with TRBJ2-4; tentative D call: TRBD1 (5 bases). V shed 6 bases and J shed 3 bases, with 12 bases lying between them. The CDR3 has 14 amino acids. From germline, CDR1 is MNHNS and CDR2 SASEGT. As DNA, the CDR3 is TGTGCCAGCAGACACACAGGAGACAAAAACATTCAGTACTTC. Its protein is CASRHTGDKNIQYF.

The V gene is TRBV6-5, the J gene TRBJ2-7; D perhaps matches TRBD2 (7 bases). The CDR3 contains 14 residues. Between the trimmed V and J ends, which lost 7 bases and 5 bases, there was a span of 18 bases. Looked up from germline, CDR1 is MNHEY and CDR2 is SVGAGI. Here the CDR3 reads CASNIRRGHDEQYF. The DNA for the CDR3 is TGTGCCAGCAACATTCGGCGGGGGCACGACGAGCAGTACTTC.

There are a few counts of this clone. CDR3 residues: CASSRQGGTYEQYF. CDR3 nucleotide sequence: TGTGCCAGCAGCCGACAGGGGGGTACCTACGAGCAGTACTTC. The V call is TRBV2, the J call TRBJ2-7; 9 bases fit TRBD1. The CDR3 is 14 amino acids. Germline assignment: CDR1 SNHLY and CDR2 FYNNEI. V shed 6 bases and J 2 bases; nucleotides not matched to a gene: 5.

This clone appeared a few times. The rearrangement joins TRBV27 to TRBJ1-2; D is ambiguous. The CDR3 runs to 16 residues. The germline gives CDR1 MNHEY, CDR2 SMNVEV (reference sequence). V was cut by 2 bases and J by 4 bases, with 17 bases left in between. The CDR3, as DNA: TGTGCCAGCAGTTTAAGACTTCCCACCCCCCTCTATGGCTACACCTTC. Protein sequence: CASSLRLPTPLYGYTF.

The chain recombines TRBV20-1 with TRBJ1-1; D remains unclear. The ends were cut back, 5 bases at V and 12 bases at J, with 16 bases in the middle. Per germline, CDR1 DFQATT and CDR2 SNEGSKA (reference sequence). There are 11 residues in the CDR3. CDR3 sequence: CSAEIPGGTFF. CDR3 nucleotide sequence: TGCAGTGCTGAGATACCGGGAGGAACTTTCTTT.

This clone appeared a few times. The J gene is TRBJ1-2, the V gene TRBV6-5; TRBD1 might be the D (5 bases). The CDR3 spans 14 residues. Germline V gene data show CDR1 as MNHEY and CDR2 as SVGAGI. V was pared by 6 bases and J by 1 base, with 12 bases between. The CDR3 nucleotides read TGTGCCAGCAGCTTAAGGAGGGGTAACTATGGCTACACCTTC. Its translation is CASSLRRGNYGYTF.

V is TRBV6-1 and J is TRBJ2-1; no firm D call. CDR1 and CDR2 from the germline V gene are MNHNS and SASEGT. V was clipped by 1 base and J by 8 bases, with 12 bases between them. This CDR3 comprises 14 residues. The CDR3 loop is CASSEVGVGHEQFF. The CDR3 DNA sequence: TGTGCCAGCAGTGAAGTCGGTGTTGGGCATGAGCAGTTCTTC.

The V gene is TRBV4-1, the J gene TRBJ2-7; tentative D call: TRBD1 (5 bases). The CDR3 sequence is 16 residues long. Between the trimmed V and J ends, which lost 4 bases and 3 bases, there was a span of 19 bases. CDR1 MGHRA and CDR2 YSYEKL come from the germline V gene. The CDR3 region has the DNA TGCGCCAGCAGCCGAAGGTCCCCAGGGCAGGACTACGAGCAGTACTTC. Protein sequence: CASSRRSPGQDYEQYF.

The genes are TRBV6-5 and TRBJ1-1; tentative D call: TRBD1 (6 bases). CDR1 is MNHEY, CDR2 SVGAGI, per germline. V gave up 5 bases and J gave up 4 bases, with 11 bases separating them. The CDR3 has 13 amino acids. Written as DNA, the CDR3 is TGTGCCAGCAGTCGCGCCAGGGGCACTGAAGCTTTCTTT. Translated, it gives CASSRARGTEAFF.

The chain uses TRBV28 and TRBJ1-2; the match to TRBD1 covers 9 bases. The CDR3 runs 15 residues. The V and J ends lost 5 bases and 4 bases, in that order; junction bases with no gene match: 8. Germline V lookup: CDR1 MDHEN, CDR2 SYDVKM. For the CDR3, the DNA is TGTGCCAGCAGTCCGGGACAGGGAGTAGGCTATGGCTACACCTTC. Residues: CASSPGQGVGYGYTF.

The genes are TRBV6-1 and TRBJ2-7; D gene ambiguous. The CDR3 is made up of 13 amino acids. Trimming removed 4 bases at V and 2 bases at J, with 9 bases between. Germline V CDR1 and CDR2: MNHNS, SASEGT. CDR3 in amino acids: CASSGNRAYEQYF. The DNA of the CDR3 is TGTGCCAGCAGTGGAAACCGGGCCTACGAGCAGTACTTC.

The V gene is TRBV29-1, the J gene TRBJ2-7; D gene unclear. The CDR3 runs 13 residues. Germline V gives CDR1 SQVTM, CDR2 ANQGSEA. With 4 bases removed from V and 0 bases from J, the gap between germline ends came to 10 bases. The CDR3 DNA follows: TGCAGCGTTGGAGTCGCGAGCTCCTACGAGCAGTACTTC. This gives the protein CSVGVASSYEQYF.

The table lists this clone with a few counts. V gene TRBV4-3 combines with J gene TRBJ1-3, with TRBD1 matching 7 bases. Trimming at V came to 4 bases and at J to 0 bases, leaving 9 bases not matched to a gene. The CDR3 has 17 amino acids. The germline gives CDR1 LGHNA, CDR2 YSLEER. CDR3 in amino acids: CASSLDVRDSSGNTIYF. Here the CDR3 DNA reads TGCGCCAGCAGCCTAGACGTCAGGGACAGCTCTGGAAACACCATATATTTT.

This clone was counted a few times. The chain couples TRBV6-6 to TRBJ2-7, with a tentative D call TRBD1 (5 bases). The V gene's germline CDR1 is MNHNY and CDR2 SVGAGI (reference sequence). Trimming removed 5 bases from V and 5 bases from J, with 10 bases in between. The CDR3 consists of 12 residues. The CDR3, as DNA: TGTGCCAGCAGTATCGACAGAGACGAGCAGTACTTC. Its translation is CASSIDRDEQYF.

The V and J genes are TRBV9 and TRBJ2-3, with D perhaps matching TRBD2 (8 bases). This CDR3 spans 16 amino acids. Trimming shortened V by 3 bases and J by 2 bases, and 16 bases separated the two germline ends. Germline CDR1 SGDLS, CDR2 YYNGEE. The CDR3 spells CASSEGASGYTDTQYF. DNA for the CDR3: TGTGCCAGCAGCGAGGGGGCTAGCGGGTACACAGATACGCAGTATTTT.

This clone was detected a few times. The chain recombines TRBV29-1 with TRBJ1-1; D unresolved. V was trimmed by 0 bases and J by 3 bases, leaving 11 bases between them. The CDR3 runs to 14 residues. Germline lookup yields CDR1 SQVTM and CDR2 ANQGSEA. The chain's CDR3 is CSVEDAAAYTEAFF. The DNA of the CDR3 is TGCAGCGTTGAAGATGCGGCAGCCTACACTGAAGCTTTCTTT. Combining the CDR3 with reference TRBV29-1 and TRBJ1-1 gives the whole variable domain SAVISQKPSRDICQRGTSLTIQCQVDSQVTMMFWYRQQPGQSLTLIATANQGSEATYESGFVIDKFPISRPNLTFSTLTVSNMSPEDSSIYLCSVEDAAAYTEAFFGQGTRLTVV.

The rearrangement joins TRBV7-8 to TRBJ1-1; maybe TRBD1 (5 bases). The CDR3 sequence is 13 residues long. Trimming stripped 6 bases from V and 4 bases from J, with 12 bases between. Germline values: CDR1 SGHVS, CDR2 FQNEAQ. The CDR3, as DNA: TGTGCCAGCAGTCGGGGGGGTAGCACTGAAGCTTTCTTT. This sequence encodes CASSRGGSTEAFF.

The CDR3 nucleotides read TGTGCCAGCGCGGCGTCTAACTATGGCTACACCTTC. Residues: CASAASNYGYTF. The J gene is TRBJ1-2, the V gene TRBV19, with D unresolved. Trimming pared 9 bases from V and 0 bases from J, leaving 8 bases between. The germline V gene encodes CDR1 LNHDA and CDR2 SQIVND (reference sequence). The CDR3 has 12 amino acids.

The genes are TRBV28 and TRBJ1-1; D is unresolved. The V and J ends lost 10 bases and 0 bases respectively, with 21 bases between them. The CDR3 consists of 16 residues. Germline CDR1 MDHEN, CDR2 SYDVKM. The CDR3 DNA is TGTGCCACTCGTTCGAAGCCGGCCAGGATGAACACTGAAGCTTTCTTT. This gives the protein CATRSKPARMNTEAFF.

This clone was recorded a few times. This chain links TRBV27 with TRBJ1-2, with 9 bases matching TRBD1. The CDR3 has 15 residues. Per the germline V gene, CDR1 is MNHEY and CDR2 is SMNVEV (reference sequence). V lost 0 bases to trimming and J lost 6 bases; unmatched junction nucleotides: 5. CDR3 nucleotide sequence: TGTGCCAGCAGTTTATCGGGGACAGGGCTAGATGGCTACACCTTC. Encoded protein: CASSLSGTGLDGYTF.

This clone was counted once. The chain uses TRBV7-2 and TRBJ2-5; TRBD2 aligns across 7 bases. TRBJ2-7 matches the DNA end more closely, so the J call is doubtful. The CDR3 covers 15 residues. Germline V gene data show CDR1 as SGHTA and CDR2 as FQGNSA. The CDR3 nucleotides read TGTGCCAGCAGCCCTTCTTGGCGGGAGCTCCACGAGCAGTACTTC. This gives the protein CASSPSWRELHEQYF.